Presented here are 15 T cell receptor beta chains from one specimen sequenced in a study of memory CD4+ T cells and cytomegalovirus serostatus. Single viable CD3+CD4+CD8-CD45RO+ cells were sorted as the memory CD4+ T cells. Here immunoSEQ multiplex PCR was the method, and the copy in TCRdb shows in-frame clones only, minus some. The data hold 25,000 to 40,000 clones, with about three quarters observed a single time. The sequenced sample consisted of memory CD4+ T cells from blood. The receptors were gathered from an adult in good health and CMV-seronegative. Some clones in this sample may be carry-over from other donors' samples.

This chain links TRBV13 with TRBJ2-3; D ambiguous. The CDR3 is 14 amino acids. Germline V lookup: CDR1 PRHDT, CDR2 FYEKMQ (reference sequence). V was clipped by 5 bases and J by 6 bases, with 15 bases between them. CDR3 protein: CASSNPTTGDTQYF. The CDR3 region has the DNA TGTGCCAGCAGCAACCCCACGACCGGCGATACGCAGTATTTT.

V and J are TRBV9 and TRBJ2-3; TRBD2 agrees at 9 bases. CDR3 length: 15 amino acids. After removal of 1 base from V and 2 bases from J, the junction contained 2 bases not matched to a gene. Germline V lookup: CDR1 SGDLS, CDR2 YYNGEE. The CDR3 is CASSVSGGFTDTQYF. In DNA form, the CDR3 reads TGTGCCAGCAGCGTAAGCGGGGGGTTCACAGATACGCAGTATTTT.

This clone was counted once. The chain employs TRBV10-1 and TRBJ1-1, with TRBD1 as a possible D gene (5 bases). Looked up from germline, CDR1 is WNHNN and CDR2 is SYGVQD (reference sequence). The CDR3 is 15 residues long. Trimming took 0 bases from V and 1 from J, leaving 9 bases between them. CDR3 residues: CASSESRQGNTEAFF. Here the CDR3 DNA reads TGCGCCAGCAGTGAGTCGCGGCAGGGGAACACTGAAGCTTTCTTT.

CDR3 sequence reads: CASSPGLVYEQYF. CDR3 in DNA: TGTGCCAGCAGCCCGGGACTAGTCTACGAGCAGTACTTC. This chain links TRBV5-6 with TRBJ2-7, with TRBD2 matching over 8 bases. J lost 3 bases, V lost 4 bases, and 3 bases had no gene match. This CDR3 has 13 amino acids. Germline V lookup: CDR1 SGHDT, CDR2 YYEEEE.

J is TRBJ1-6 and V is TRBV7-2; weak D call: TRBD1 (5 bases). V gave up 1 base and J gave up 8 bases, with 15 bases separating them. Germline CDR1 is SGHTA and CDR2 is FQGNSA. The CDR3 has 16 residues. CDR3 amino acids: CASSLVFARGDSPLHF. The CDR3 DNA is TGTGCCAGCAGCTTAGTATTCGCCCGGGGGGATTCACCCCTCCACTTT.

This sequence joins TRBV7-2 and TRBJ2-4; D is ambiguous. This CDR3 is 13 amino acids long. Germline V lookup: CDR1 SGHTA, CDR2 FQGNSA. V was shortened by 5 bases and J by 4 bases, with 9 bases between the two germline ends. The CDR3 reads CASSQDGKNIQYF. The CDR3 nucleotides read TGTGCCAGCAGCCAGGACGGAAAAAACATTCAGTACTTC.

This clone was counted a few times. The gene calls are TRBV7-2 and TRBJ2-3; 12 bases align to TRBD2. The CDR3 loop spans 16 amino acids. V trimming: 4 bases; J trimming: 1 base; junction bases outside the gene matches: 3. The germline CDR1 and CDR2 sequences are SGHTA and FQGNSA. The CDR3 DNA sequence: TGTGCCAGCAGCTCCAGACTAGCGGGGGGCACAGATACGCAGTATTTT. It specifies CASSSRLAGGTDTQYF. Full variable domain (missing parts from reference TRBV7-2 and TRBJ2-3): GAGVSQSPSNKVTEKGKDVELRCDPISGHTALYWYRQSLGQGLEFLIYFQGNSAPDKSGLPSDRFSAERTGGSVSTLTIQRTQQEDSAVYLCASSSRLAGGTDTQYFGPGTRLTVL.

The CDR3 DNA reads TGTGCCAGCAGTCCCAAGGGGTGGTCGAACAATCAGCCCCAGCATTTT. Its protein is CASSPKGWSNNQPQHF. The rearrangement links TRBV27 to TRBJ1-5; TRBD1 is a possible D gene (5 bases). V dropped 5 bases and J dropped 3 bases, with 17 bases sitting between them. This CDR3 is built from 16 residues. Germline V gives CDR1 MNHEY, CDR2 SMNVEV (reference sequence).

This clone has a handful of counts. This chain connects TRBV11-2 to TRBJ2-3, with TRBD2 identical over 7 bases. The CDR3 contains 15 residues. CDR1 and CDR2 (germline): SGHAT, FQNNGV. V was pared by 5 bases and J by 0 bases, with 5 bases of the junction left unmatched. The CDR3 reads CASSPYSGSTDTQYF. In DNA form, the CDR3 reads TGTGCCAGCAGCCCCTATAGCGGGAGCACAGATACGCAGTATTTT.

This clone has just one count. V gene TRBV29-1 combines with J gene TRBJ2-3; D is unclear. This CDR3 region has 14 residues. Germline V lookup: CDR1 SQVTM, CDR2 ANQGSEA. Trimming took 4 bases from V and 1 from J, leaving 12 bases between them. The CDR3 sequence: CSVVYPAGTDTQYF. CDR3 DNA sequence: TGCAGCGTTGTGTACCCCGCGGGCACAGATACGCAGTATTTT.

The V call is TRBV5-4, the J call TRBJ1-2; TRBD1 might be the D (5 bases). Per germline, CDR1 SGHNT and CDR2 YYREEE (reference sequence). V was trimmed by 3 bases and J by 4 bases, leaving 10 bases between them. This CDR3 has 13 amino acids. CDR3: CASSSPGVYGYTF. The CDR3 coding sequence is TGTGCCAGCAGCTCGCCGGGGGTCTATGGCTACACCTTC. Combining the CDR3 with reference TRBV5-4 and TRBJ1-2 gives the whole variable domain ETGVTQSPTHLIKTRGQQVTLRCSSQSGHNTVSWYQQALGQGPQFIFQYYREEENGRGNFPPRFSGLQFPNYSSELNVNALELDDSALYLCASSSPGVYGYTFGSGTRLTVV.

This clone was counted only a few times. The chain links TRBV9 to TRBJ1-6; the D is unclear. Germline V gives CDR1 SGDLS, CDR2 YYNGEE. The V and J ends lost 0 bases and 7 bases respectively, with 11 bases between them. The CDR3 is 15 amino acids. This CDR3 reads CASSVGGGPNSPLHF. The CDR3, as DNA: TGTGCCAGCAGCGTAGGTGGCGGGCCAAATTCACCCCTCCACTTT.

The chain recombines TRBV25-1 with TRBJ1-2; D unresolved. The CDR3 totals 11 residues. Deletions cut 1 base from V and 8 bases from J, with 5 bases between. The V gene's germline CDR1 is MGHDK and CDR2 SYGVNS. CDR3 in amino acids: CASSESQGYTF. The CDR3 nucleotides are TGTGCCAGCAGTGAATCACAGGGCTACACCTTC.

The V gene is TRBV7-8, the J gene TRBJ2-1; 9 bases map to TRBD2. The CDR3 runs 15 residues. The V gene's germline CDR1 is SGHVS and CDR2 FQNEAQ. V gave up 1 base and J gave up 11 bases; unmatched junction bases: 9. The CDR3 DNA follows: TGTGCCAGCAGCTTAGTTGGGCGGGGGGGCGCCCAGCAGTTCTTC. Protein product: CASSLVGRGGAQQFF.

The chain joins TRBV7-2 to TRBJ1-2, with D perhaps TRBD1 (5 bases). CDR1 is SGHTA, CDR2 FQGNSA, per germline. The V gene lost 5 bases and the J gene lost 6 bases, with 13 bases spanning the gap. The CDR3 is made up of 13 amino acids. Written as DNA, the CDR3 is TGTGCCAGCAGCCCGGGGGGGTCGCATGGCTACACCTTC. Translated, it gives CASSPGGSHGYTF.